Following are 18 T cell receptor beta chains from one sample sequenced in a study of T cells in Graves' hyperthyroidism and ophthalmopathy. Amplified TCR beta CDR3 regions came from RNA transcripts. An initial round of RT-PCR targeting the TCR CDR3 relied on the HTBI primer set. TCRdb re-analysed the multiplex PCR reads in MiXCR, keeping a single row per CDR3 protein. The sample carries around 580,000 distinct CDR3 sequences, over 15% recorded once. The sample taken for sequencing was blood. Receptors originate from a woman under 30 with Graves' hyperthyroidism.

This clonotype was counted a few times. The CDR3: CASSVGSGETQYF. For the CDR3, the DNA is TGTGCCAGCAGTGTGGGCAGCGGAGAGACCCAGTACTTC. The chain has TRBV6-1 and TRBJ2-5, with D tentatively TRBD2 (5 bases). Between the trimmed V and J ends, which lost 4 bases and 4 bases, there was a span of 10 bases. This CDR3 region has 13 residues. CDR1 is MNHNS and CDR2 is SASEGT in the germline V gene.

This clonotype was counted at least ten times. The gene calls are TRBV6-1 and TRBJ1-5, with D uncertain. Trimming left V 5 bases short and J 0 bases short, with 8 bases between. CDR1 is MNHNS and CDR2 is SASEGT in the germline V gene. The CDR3 has 14 residues. The CDR3 DNA follows: TGTGCCAGCAGTTCAAAGGATAGCAATCAGCCCCAGCATTTT. Translating gives CASSSKDSNQPQHF.

In its sample, this clonotype was seen many times. As DNA, the CDR3 is TGTGCCAGCAGCCGCCAGGGGAATGGAAATCAGCCCCAGCATTTT. As protein: CASSRQGNGNQPQHF. The chain carries TRBV7-2 and TRBJ1-5; weak D call: TRBD1 (6 bases). Germline CDR1 reads SGHTA; CDR2 reads FQGNSA. V was shortened by 5 bases and J by 4 bases, with 15 bases between the two germline ends. The CDR3 has 15 amino acids. Together with reference TRBV7-2 and TRBJ1-5, the CDR3 gives the full variable domain: GAGVSQSPSNKVTEKGKDVELRCDPISGHTALYWYRQSLGQGLEFLIYFQGNSAPDKSGLPSDRFSAERTGGSVSTLTIQRTQQEDSAVYLCASSRQGNGNQPQHFGDGTRLSIL.

The chain carries TRBV4-1 and TRBJ2-3; D may be TRBD2 (6 bases). The germline gives CDR1 MGHRA, CDR2 YSYEKL. The CDR3 contains 16 residues. V shed 0 bases and J shed 2 bases, with 12 bases lying between them. The CDR3 DNA is TGCGCCAGCAGCCAAGAATGGGGACTCCCCACAGATACGCAGTATTTT. It codes for CASSQEWGLPTDTQYF.

This clonotype was seen at least ten times. The rearrangement uses TRBV11-2 and TRBJ2-1, with D tentatively TRBD1 or TRBD2 (6 bases each). Germline V gene lookup returns CDR1 SGHAT and CDR2 FQNNGV. The CDR3 consists of 17 residues. V was pared by 4 bases and J by 3 bases, with 19 bases between. DNA for the CDR3: TGTGCCAGCAGCTCAGATTGGGAGAGGGGGGTCTACAATGAGCAGTTCTTC. Its protein product is CASSSDWERGVYNEQFF. Full variable domain (rest looked up from reference TRBV11-2 and TRBJ2-1): EAGVAQSPRYKIIEKRQSVAFWCNPISGHATLYWYQQILGQGPKLLIQFQNNGVVDDSQLPKDRFSAERLKGVDSTLKIQPAKLEDSAVYLCASSSDWERGVYNEQFFGPGTRLTVL.

The chain joins TRBV10-3 to TRBJ2-7; 10 nucleotides agree with TRBD1. The length of the CDR3 is 11 residues. The germline CDR1 and CDR2 sequences are ENHRY and SYGVKD. Unmatched junction bases numbered 2, after V lost 10 bases and J lost 5 bases. CDR3 in amino acids: CATGQGDEQYF. The CDR3 nucleotides are TGTGCCACCGGACAGGGGGACGAGCAGTACTTC.

This clonotype has only a few counts. V and J are TRBV27 and TRBJ2-7; TRBD2 might be the D (6 bases). With 3 bases removed from V and 3 bases from J, the gap between germline ends came to 9 bases. The CDR3 length is 13 residues. CDR1 is MNHEY and CDR2 is SMNVEV in the germline V gene (reference sequence). CDR3 DNA: TGTGCCAGCAGTTTCGGGAGTTACTACGAGCAGTACTTC. Protein sequence: CASSFGSYYEQYF.

The chain couples TRBV9 to TRBJ2-7; 14 bases agree with TRBD2. Per the germline V gene, CDR1 is SGDLS and CDR2 is YYNGEE. The CDR3 totals 17 residues. V gave up 5 bases and J gave up 2 bases; unmatched junction bases: 9. The CDR3: CASSRGTSGRLPYEQYF. Here the CDR3 DNA reads TGTGCCAGCAGTCGGGGGACTAGCGGGAGATTGCCCTACGAGCAGTACTTC.

This clonotype was counted only a few times. The chain joins TRBV5-6 to TRBJ2-1, with 7 bases identical to TRBD1. With 2 bases clipped from V and 3 bases from J, the junction kept 5 bases outside the gene matches. The V gene's germline CDR1 is SGHDT and CDR2 YYEEEE. The CDR3 consists of 15 residues. The DNA for the CDR3 is TGTGCCAGCAGCTTCTGGGACAGACTCTACAATGAGCAGTTCTTC. It yields the protein CASSFWDRLYNEQFF.

About this clonotype: The junction and the germline gene differ at one end; a read error may be behind it. This sequence joins TRBV15 and TRBJ1-5, with no clear D. The CDR3 has 14 amino acids. Germline V gene lookup returns CDR1 LNHNV and CDR2 YYDKDF (reference sequence). DNA for the CDR3: TGTGCCACCAGGAGAGAGGTCGGAGCGGGACCCCAGCATTTT. This gives the protein CATRREVGAGPQHF.

The rearrangement uses TRBV11-2 and TRBJ1-1; D is ambiguous. CDR3 length equals 13 residues. V was pared by 1 base and J by 5 bases, with 8 bases between. CDR1 SGHAT and CDR2 FQNNGV come from the germline V gene. CDR3 loop: CASSLVTATEAFF. The CDR3 DNA sequence: TGTGCCAGCAGCTTAGTAACGGCTACTGAAGCTTTCTTT.

V is TRBV12-3 or TRBV12-4 and J is TRBJ2-3; the D gene is possibly TRBD1 (6 bases). The CDR3 is 17 residues long. The V and J ends lost 6 bases and 2 bases respectively, with 21 bases between them. In nucleotides, the CDR3 is TGTGCCAGCAGCCGCAAAATGTGGACAGCGGTCACAGATACGCAGTATTTT. This codes for CASSRKMWTAVTDTQYF.

This clonotype occurred a few times. CDR3 DNA: TGTGCCAGCAGCCAAGAGGGCAAGCCAAACAATGAGCAGTTCTTC. It translates to CASSQEGKPNNEQFF. The V call is TRBV4-2, the J call TRBJ2-1; D gene uncertain. V lost 0 bases and J 5 bases, leaving 11 bases between the germline ends. The CDR3 spans 15 residues. Germline-derived CDR1 and CDR2 are LGHNA and YNFKEQ.

The V gene is TRBV6-2 or TRBV6-3, the J gene TRBJ1-4; D is possibly TRBD1 (6 bases). From germline, CDR1 is MNHEY and CDR2 SVGEGT. The CDR3 consists of 15 residues. Trimming removed 7 bases from V and 6 bases from J, with 18 bases in between. The CDR3 nucleotides read TGTGCCAGCACCCCAACAGGGTCGAAGCATGAAAAACTGTTTTTT. This encodes CASTPTGSKHEKLFF.

In this sample, this clonotype turned up a few times. V usage is TRBV4-3 and J usage is TRBJ2-7, with TRBD2 matching over 9 bases. V lost 3 bases, J lost 3 bases, and 6 bases stayed unmatched. In germline, CDR1 is LGHNA, CDR2 YSLEER. CDR3 length: 15 amino acids. DNA of the CDR3: TGCGCCAGCAGCCAGGACCTAGCGGGGAGCTACGAGCAGTACTTC. Translating gives CASSQDLAGSYEQYF.

This clonotype has at least ten counts. This chain links TRBV20-1 with TRBJ1-1; 10 bases fit TRBD1. The J segment lost 11 bases and the V segment lost 3 bases, leaving 6 bases of the junction unmatched. Germline values: CDR1 DFQATT, CDR2 SNEGSKA (reference sequence). This CDR3 contains 12 residues. The DNA for the CDR3 is TGCAGTGCTAGCGGGACAGGGGTACGTGCTTTCTTT. It codes for CSASGTGVRAFF.

By sample share, this clonotype is medium-sized. The V gene is TRBV28, the J gene TRBJ2-7, with 8 bases matching TRBD2. Germline V gives CDR1 MDHEN, CDR2 SYDVKM. The CDR3 length is 13 residues. After removal of 7 bases from V and 5 bases from J, the junction contained 7 bases not matched to a gene. The CDR3 DNA reads as TGTGCCAGCAACCTAAGCGGGAGCGACGAGCAGTACTTC. Protein: CASNLSGSDEQYF. The variable domain in full, with the rest retrieved from reference TRBV28 and TRBJ2-7, is DVKVTQSSRYLVKRTGEKVFLECVQDMDHENMFWYRQDPGLGLRLIYFSYDVKMKEKGDIPEGYSVSREKKERFSLILESASTNQTSMYLCASNLSGSDEQYFGPGTRLTVT.

This clonotype came up many times. The genes are TRBV7-2 and TRBJ2-7; 13 bases are a match to TRBD2. V shed 4 bases, J shed 4 bases, and the junction held 7 bases outside the gene matches. Germline CDR1 SGHTA, CDR2 FQGNSA. The CDR3 is 16 amino acids. The CDR3 here is CASSSWTSGSRYEQYF. The CDR3 nucleotides are TGTGCCAGCAGCTCTTGGACTAGCGGGAGCAGGTACGAGCAGTACTTC.